The 3 T cell receptor beta chains listed next were all sequenced from one sample in a study of T cell responses to AZD1222 COVID-19 vaccine. Only in-frame clones appear in the TCRdb table, and some are missing; sequencing was by immunoSEQ multiplex PCR. The table records more than 100,000 clones, 80% to 90% of them present only once. The specimen comprised peripheral blood, sampled on day 0 of AZD1222 vaccination. The receptors stem from an adult in good health.

The chain joins TRBV7-9 to TRBJ1-2, with 7 bases lining up with TRBD1. V lost 5 bases and J lost 6; bases outside the gene matches: 9. CDR3 size: 14 residues. Germline-derived CDR1 and CDR2 are SEHNR and FQNEAQ (reference sequence). CDR3 DNA: TGTGCCAGCAGCCTAAACAGGGGTTTGGATGGCTACACCTTC. Amino acids: CASSLNRGLDGYTF.

This clone was recorded once. The rearrangement links TRBV2 to TRBJ2-1; 8 positions match TRBD2. Per germline, CDR1 SNHLY and CDR2 FYNNEI. Germline trimming cut 8 bases from V and 0 bases from J; bases unmatched to any gene: 3. The CDR3 contains 14 residues. The CDR3 nucleotides are TGTGCCAGCCCCGGGAGGGACTCCTACAATGAGCAGTTCTTC. Its protein product is CASPGRDSYNEQFF.

The chain couples TRBV28 to TRBJ1-6, with a tentative D call TRBD1 (5 bases). Trimming cost V 4 bases and J 9 bases, with 19 bases left between them. CDR3 size: 16 residues. Germline V gives CDR1 MDHEN, CDR2 SYDVKM. In DNA, the CDR3 is TGTGCCAGCAGTTCTGGCGGGGGAGGGCCCATTTCACCCCTCCACTTT. It specifies CASSSGGGGPISPLHF.